Included here is one T cell receptor (beta chain) sequence, with context. The data derive from a study of blood T cell repertoires in COVID-19. Study at large: From the United States, Italy and Spain came samples of acute and convalescent COVID-19.

Libraries were prepared by immunoSEQ multiplex PCR; TCRdb keeps only in-frame clonotypes and omits some of them. The sample contains about 69,000 clones, more than 80% of which appear only once. This sequence originates from a man aged 45-65 years with COVID-19, enrolled during active disease. Sequenced sample: peripheral blood.

CDR3 loop: CASSPGTSGGSYNEQFF. In DNA, the CDR3 is TGTGCCAGCAGCCCTGGGACTAGCGGGGGATCCTACAATGAGCAGTTCTTC. The chain combines TRBV11-3 with TRBJ2-1, with 14 bases that match TRBD2. V dropped 5 bases and J dropped 1; count of bases not matched to a gene: 4. Germline V lookup: CDR1 SGHNT, CDR2 YENEEA. CDR3 length: 17 residues.